The next 17 T cell receptor beta chains were all read from a single sample in a study of cytomegalovirus exposure and HLA in healthy donors. PCR primers comprised 60 Vbeta and 13 Jbeta primers. Here immunoSEQ multiplex PCR was the method, and the copy in TCRdb shows in-frame clones only, minus some. The repertoire holds some 190,000 clones, with around 87% as singletons. The sample comprised PBMCs. The receptor set was obtained from a man aged 30 to 45 in good health and CMV-seronegative.

Here the CDR3 DNA reads TGCGCCAGCAGCTTGGGGCAACCGGCACAGGCGATGAGAGCTTTCTTT. Residues: CASSLGQPAQAMRAFF. The chain joins TRBV5-1 to TRBJ1-1, with D possibly being TRBD1 (5 bases). The CDR3 loop spans 16 amino acids. Per the germline V gene, CDR1 is SGHRS and CDR2 is YFSETQ. Trimming removed 0 bases from V and 10 bases from J, with 22 bases in between.

The chain employs TRBV21-1 and TRBJ1-3. TRBV21-1 is a documented pseudogene. The CDR3 spans 16 residues. The CDR3 region is CASSKVLTRSGNTIYF. In nucleotides, the CDR3 is TGTGCCAGCAGCAAAGTCCTTACGCGATCTGGAAACACCATATATTTT.

The chain combines TRBV9 with TRBJ2-1, with 13 bases fitting TRBD2. Germline assignment: CDR1 SGDLS and CDR2 YYNGEE. This CDR3 comprises 17 residues. J lost 9 bases, V lost 0 bases, and 9 bases had no gene match. Here the CDR3 DNA reads TGTGCCAGCAGCGTAGAGGAGGGACTAGCGGGAACAGGTGAGCAGTTCTTC. Amino acids: CASSVEEGLAGTGEQFF.

This chain joins TRBV19 and TRBJ2-7; 8 bases line up with TRBD1. After removal of 6 bases from V and 3 bases from J, the junction contained 10 bases not matched to a gene. Germline CDR1 is LNHDA and CDR2 is SQIVND (reference sequence). The CDR3 sequence is 15 residues long. The CDR3 spells CASSASQGANYEQYF. DNA for the CDR3: TGTGCCAGTAGCGCCTCGCAGGGGGCGAACTACGAGCAGTACTTC.

The V call is TRBV19, the J call TRBJ1-1; tentative D call: TRBD1 (5 bases). Looked up from germline, CDR1 is LNHDA and CDR2 is SQIVND (reference sequence). The V end lost 5 bases, the J end lost 4 bases, and 17 bases lay between the germline ends. The CDR3 length is 15 residues. The CDR3 loop reads CASSPPAGVSTEAFF. CDR3 nucleotide sequence: TGTGCCAGTAGTCCCCCGGCGGGGGTGAGCACTGAAGCTTTCTTT.

This clone has only a few counts. V and J are TRBV2 and TRBJ2-2; D is uncertain. The V gene lost 5 bases and the J gene lost 6 bases, with 16 bases spanning the gap. This CDR3 contains 15 residues. In germline, CDR1 is SNHLY, CDR2 FYNNEI. CDR3 in DNA: TGTGCCAGCAGTCCGACATCTCGTCAGGCCGGGGAGCTGTTTTTT. Translated, it gives CASSPTSRQAGELFF. The entire variable domain, with the rest obtained from reference TRBV2 and TRBJ2-2, is as follows: EPEVTQTPSHQVTQMGQEVILRCVPISNHLYFYWYRQILGQKVEFLVSFYNNEISEKSEIFDDQFSVERPDGSNFTLKIRSTKLEDSAMYFCASSPTSRQAGELFFGEGSRLTVL.

This clone came up once. The chain carries TRBV7-9 and TRBJ2-7; D not resolved. The CDR3 totals 13 residues. Trimming removed 2 bases from V and 5 bases from J, with 10 bases in between. Per germline, CDR1 SEHNR and CDR2 FQNEAQ (reference sequence). CDR3 DNA sequence: TGTGCCAGCAGCTTATCGGGTCCCCACGAGCAGTACTTC. This encodes CASSLSGPHEQYF. The full variable domain, completed using reference TRBV7-9 and TRBJ2-7, is DTGVSQNPRHKITKRGQNVTFRCDPISEHNRLYWYRQTLGQGPEFLTYFQNEAQLEKSRLLSDRFSAERPKGSFSTLEIQRTEQGDSAMYLCASSLSGPHEQYFGPGTRLTVT.

The chain joins TRBV5-1 to TRBJ1-6, with D tentatively TRBD1 (6 bases). The V gene lost 0 bases and the J gene lost 2 bases, with 6 bases spanning the gap. This CDR3 spans 15 amino acids. Germline-derived CDR1 and CDR2 are SGHRS and YFSETQ. In DNA, the CDR3 is TGCGCCAGCAGCTTGGGGACAGCCTATAATTCACCCCTCCACTTT. As protein: CASSLGTAYNSPLHF.

The chain recombines TRBV13 with TRBJ1-3, with TRBD1 matching over 12 bases. With 5 bases clipped from V and 4 bases from J, the junction kept 18 bases outside the gene matches. Germline V CDR1 and CDR2: PRHDT, FYEKMQ (reference sequence). CDR3 size: 20 residues. The CDR3 nucleotides are TGTGCCAGCAGCCTAATCTCCGGGACAGGGGGCTTGGCACCGGGAAACACCATATATTTT. Protein sequence: CASSLISGTGGLAPGNTIYF.

V gene TRBV15 combines with J gene TRBJ2-1; D not resolved. The CDR3 is made up of 15 amino acids. With 0 bases removed from V and 0 bases from J, the gap between germline ends came to 6 bases. Germline V gives CDR1 LNHNV, CDR2 YYDKDF (reference sequence). The CDR3 loop reads CATSRDPSSYNEQFF. The DNA of the CDR3 is TGTGCCACCAGCAGAGATCCTAGCTCCTACAATGAGCAGTTCTTC.

The chain employs TRBV15 and TRBJ2-2; D uncertain. This CDR3 comprises 16 residues. The germline V gene has CDR1 LNHNV and CDR2 YYDKDF (reference sequence). Trimming shortened V by 4 bases and J by 0 bases, and 12 bases separated the two germline ends. The CDR3 sequence is CATSIGVPTNTGELFF. In DNA, the CDR3 is TGTGCCACCAGCATAGGAGTCCCCACGAACACCGGGGAGCTGTTTTTT.

This chain's CDR3 is CASGLAVGLGQGTHEQFF. The DNA of the CDR3 is TGTGCTAGTGGTTTGGCGGTGGGCCTGGGACAGGGTACCCATGAGCAGTTCTTC. The chain has TRBV12-5 and TRBJ2-1; the match to TRBD1 covers 9 bases. V was clipped by 1 base and J by 8 bases; unmatched bases: 15. The CDR3 runs 18 residues. Germline assignment: CDR1 LGHNT and CDR2 FRNRAP.

The chain uses TRBV6-1 and TRBJ2-7; 8 bases agree with TRBD1. The length of the CDR3 is 13 residues. Trimming at V came to 8 bases and at J to 4 bases, leaving 7 bases not matched to a gene. Germline CDR1 and CDR2: MNHNS and SASEGT. The CDR3, as DNA: TGTGCCAGCGGCCGGGACAGGATGTACGAGCAGTACTTC. It specifies CASGRDRMYEQYF.

The genes are TRBV10-1 and TRBJ1-1; TRBD1 agrees at 9 bases. Unmatched junction bases numbered 8, after V lost 8 bases and J lost 4 bases. Germline V gives CDR1 WNHNN, CDR2 SYGVQD (reference sequence). The CDR3 has 14 residues. CDR3 DNA sequence: TGCGCCAGCCCCAGCCGGACAGGGGCCACTGAAGCTTTCTTT. Its translation is CASPSRTGATEAFF.

The rearrangement uses TRBV5-1 and TRBJ1-3; D unresolved. The germline V gene encodes CDR1 SGHRS and CDR2 YFSETQ. Trimming cost V 4 bases and J 9 bases, with 14 bases left between them. There are 13 residues in the CDR3. This CDR3 is CASSPEGGGTIYF. CDR3 DNA: TGCGCCAGCAGCCCCGAGGGTGGTGGCACCATATATTTT.

The genes are TRBV27 and TRBJ1-2; D is unresolved. The CDR3 spans 12 residues. Trimming left V 10 bases short and J 3 bases short, with 12 bases between. Germline loops: CDR1 MNHEY, CDR2 SMNVEV (reference sequence). The CDR3 coding sequence is TGTGCCACCTCGGGAGACCACTATGGCTACACCTTC. This encodes CATSGDHYGYTF.

This clone was observed a single time. The CDR3 sequence is CASSPGLAGVLNLVETQYF. The CDR3 DNA reads TGTGCCAGTAGTCCCGGACTAGCGGGAGTCTTAAATTTGGTGGAGACCCAGTACTTC. The J gene is TRBJ2-5, the V gene TRBV19; 13 bases are shared with TRBD2. The germline gives CDR1 LNHDA, CDR2 SQIVND (reference sequence). The CDR3 contains 19 residues. With V trimmed by 5 bases and J by 5 bases, 17 bases remained unmatched.